Here is one T cell receptor beta chain with its context. Its antigen is still unknown. No quality values exist for individual bases; no much larger clone is one base distant. Patients with autoimmune disease history or receiving systemic immunosuppression were excluded from the trial. Peripheral blood for TCR sequencing was collected from all dose cohorts at baseline, on cycle 4 day 1, and on cycle 7 day 1. The samples were drawn from a first-in-human, open-label, multicenter phase I dose-escalation trial of ivuxolimab. The trial enrolled adults with locally advanced or metastatic head and neck squamous cell, hepatocellular, melanoma or renal cell carcinoma. CD4+ and CD8+ T cells were sorted separately from peripheral blood before TCR sequencing. The data were obtained in a study of OX40 agonist ivuxolimab in advanced cancers. Looking at the study overall: The costimulatory receptor OX40 (CD134) was targeted by ivuxolimab, a fully human IgG2 agonistic monoclonal antibody. Intravenous ivuxolimab was administered to patients every 2 weeks at six dose levels: 0.01, 0.1, 0.3, 1.5, 3 and 10 mg/kg. Among the roughly 54 dose-escalation patients, some 20 had hepatocellular carcinoma, about 15 melanoma, 9 renal cell carcinoma and 9 head and neck cancer. The dose-escalation cohort was about 83% male with a mean age of about 60 years, ranging from roughly 23 to 90. Prior anti-PD-1, anti-PD-L1 or anti-CTLA-4 therapy was permitted, and 30% to 45% of dose-escalation patients had received checkpoint inhibitors. Partial responses were achieved by three dose-escalation patients, of whom one had hepatocellular carcinoma and two had cutaneous melanoma. The point of sequencing TCRbeta in the periphery was to test whether ivuxolimab changed TCR sequence diversity and drove clonal T-cell expansion. The paper reports the monotherapy dose-escalation portion (N ≈ 50 patients) of the phase I ivuxolimab trial. Overall results and qualifications from the work: Low levels of normalized T-cell clonal expansion were also shown by some nonresponding patients. In the 0.1-3.0 mg/kg groups, partial responders had among the lowest normalized peripheral clonal expansion, particularly in CD8+ T cells. Which antigens the clonally expanded peripheral T cells were specific for was not determined. At doses from 0.1 to 3.0 mg/kg, clonal expansion was seen in both CD4+ and CD8+ blood T cells between baseline and week 6. After ivuxolimab, CD8+ T cells had more expanded clones than CD4+ T cells on average.

V is cut back by 0 bases and J by 6 bases, with 14 bases in the junction unmatched. From a lookup of the germline V gene, CDR1 and CDR2 are SGHRS and YFSETQ. From cysteine to phenylalanine, the CDR3 is 18 amino acids long. Only the CDR3 portion is preserved as DNA: 54 bases, with reading frame beginning at the first base. Genomic DNA was extracted from sorted cells for sequencing of the TCRbeta CDR3 region. The immunoSEQ Assay was used to sequence the TCRbeta CDR3 regions. In its TCRdb copy, this immuneACCESS table keeps in-frame sequences only and misses some clones. Where compared with another copy, unresolved V genes explain less than half of these, and the others have no known cause. Counted in this sample were about 66,000 clones; more than 85% of them appeared once. 3.5% to 5% of the sample belongs to the ten largest clones.

The source is an adult with an advanced solid tumor such as melanoma, head and neck, liver or kidney cancer. The V gene is TRBV5-1 and the J gene is TRBJ1-1, with 10 middle bases fitting TRBD1. Specimen: CD4+ or CD8+ T cells sorted from blood, collected in a trial of the OX40 agonist ivuxolimab. Read as DNA, the sequence is TGCGCCAGCAGCTTGGTCAAGGGGCGGGACAGGGGATCCGCTGAAGCTTTCTTT. This yields the protein CASSLVKGRDRGSAEAFF.